Shown below are 9 T cell receptor beta chains from a single sample sequenced in a study of T cell responses to AZD1222 COVID-19 vaccine. Sequencing used immunoSEQ multiplex PCR; TCRdb keeps in-frame clones, though not all of them. The sample gives tens of thousands of clones, approximately 86% of which show up once; around 5.4% is in the top ten. The sample in question was peripheral blood, obtained 28 days after the second AZD1222 dose. The receptors were gathered from an adult who received the AZD1222 COVID-19 vaccine.

V gene TRBV19 combines with J gene TRBJ2-5; possibly TRBD1 for D (6 bases). Germline-derived CDR1 and CDR2 are LNHDA and SQIVND (reference sequence). V lost 7 bases and J lost 0, with 12 bases in between. The CDR3 sequence is 14 residues long. The CDR3 region is CASTPDRYQETQYF. CDR3 DNA sequence: TGTGCCAGTACCCCGGACAGATACCAAGAGACCCAGTACTTC.

The CDR3 is CASSLSDGLNEKLFF. In nucleotides, the CDR3 is TGCGCCAGCAGCTTGTCCGACGGATTGAATGAAAAACTGTTTTTT. V usage is TRBV5-1 and J usage is TRBJ1-4; no definite D call. The CDR3 runs 15 residues. The V end lost 1 base, the J end lost 5 bases, and 12 bases lay between the germline ends. CDR1 is SGHRS, CDR2 YFSETQ, per germline.

J is TRBJ1-2 and V is TRBV30; D not resolved. This CDR3 has 15 residues. Germline loops: CDR1 GTSNPN, CDR2 SVGIG (reference sequence). CDR3 nucleotide sequence: TGTGCAGTCAAGGAGGGAACTTCATCTAACTATGGCTACACCTTC. Amino acids: CAVKEGTSSNYGYTF.

This clone occurred once. The chain employs TRBV27 and TRBJ1-6; tentative D call: TRBD1 (5 bases). The CDR3 loop spans 14 amino acids. Germline V gene data show CDR1 as MNHEY and CDR2 as SMNVEV (reference sequence). Trimming took 7 bases from V and 10 from J, leaving 17 bases between them. The CDR3 DNA reads TGTGCCAGCACCAACCGGGACGGAAAATCACCCCTCCACTTT. Translation: CASTNRDGKSPLHF.

The genes are TRBV28 and TRBJ1-5; the D is unclear. Trimming took 5 bases from V and 1 from J, leaving 15 bases between them. Germline values: CDR1 MDHEN, CDR2 SYDVKM. CDR3 length equals 16 residues. DNA for the CDR3: TGTGCCAGCAGTGGGTTTCTGGGTGGGAGCAATCAGCCCCAGCATTTT. Its translation is CASSGFLGGSNQPQHF.

The chain carries TRBV6-5 and TRBJ2-7; tentatively, D is TRBD1 (5 bases). The CDR3 sequence is 13 residues long. V was shortened by 0 bases and J by 7 bases, with 10 bases between the two germline ends. The germline CDR1 and CDR2 sequences are MNHEY and SVGAGI. CDR3: CASSYSPGREQYF. The CDR3 coding sequence is TGTGCCAGCAGTTACTCGCCAGGGCGGGAGCAGTACTTC.

This clone was found a few times. This sequence joins TRBV7-8 and TRBJ1-2, with 8 bases lining up with TRBD1. V gave up 5 bases and J gave up 6 bases; unmatched junction bases: 2. The CDR3 runs 12 residues. The V gene's germline CDR1 is SGHVS and CDR2 FQNEAQ. The CDR3 spells CASSRGQDGYTF. The CDR3 nucleotides read TGTGCCAGCAGCCGGGGACAGGATGGCTACACCTTC.

This rearrangement joins TRBV28 to TRBJ2-3; D may be TRBD1 (5 bases). V dropped 8 bases and J dropped 2 bases, with 11 bases sitting between them. Germline CDR1 is MDHEN and CDR2 is SYDVKM. There are 13 residues in the CDR3. CDR3 coding DNA: TGTGCCAGCCGCTCAGGGTCCACAGATACGCAGTATTTT. Translation gives CASRSGSTDTQYF. Complete variable domain (other parts from reference TRBV28 and TRBJ2-3): DVKVTQSSRYLVKRTGEKVFLECVQDMDHENMFWYRQDPGLGLRLIYFSYDVKMKEKGDIPEGYSVSREKKERFSLILESASTNQTSMYLCASRSGSTDTQYFGPGTRLTVL.

This chain connects TRBV19 to TRBJ2-7, with a tentative D call TRBD1 (5 bases). Per germline, CDR1 LNHDA and CDR2 SQIVND (reference sequence). The CDR3 has 14 amino acids. Trimming left V 3 bases short and J 1 base short, with 10 bases between. The CDR3 nucleotides read TGTGCCAGTAGTATCGTGGCAGGGTCCTACGAGCAGTACTTC. Translated, it gives CASSIVAGSYEQYF.